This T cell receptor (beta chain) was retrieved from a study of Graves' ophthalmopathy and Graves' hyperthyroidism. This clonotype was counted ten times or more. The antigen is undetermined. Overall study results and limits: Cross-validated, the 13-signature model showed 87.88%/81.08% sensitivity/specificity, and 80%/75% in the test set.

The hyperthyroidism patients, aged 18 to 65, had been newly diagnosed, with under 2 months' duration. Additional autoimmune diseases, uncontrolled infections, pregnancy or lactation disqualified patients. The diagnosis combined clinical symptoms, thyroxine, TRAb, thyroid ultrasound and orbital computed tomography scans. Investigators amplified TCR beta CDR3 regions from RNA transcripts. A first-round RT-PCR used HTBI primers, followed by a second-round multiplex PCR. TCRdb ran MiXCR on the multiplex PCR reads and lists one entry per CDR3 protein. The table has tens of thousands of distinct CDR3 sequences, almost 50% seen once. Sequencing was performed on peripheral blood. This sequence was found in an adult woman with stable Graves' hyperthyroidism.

The CDR3 nucleotides read TGCGCCAGCAGCCAAGACCCATTCCCGGGACAGGCCAATTACGAGCAGTACTTC. The encoded protein is CASSQDPFPGQANYEQYF. The rearrangement links TRBV4-1 to TRBJ2-7; 8 bases line up with TRBD1. V shed 0 bases, J shed 4 bases, and the junction held 14 bases outside the gene matches. Germline values: CDR1 MGHRA, CDR2 YSYEKL. This CDR3 region has 18 residues.